This TCR beta chain was documented in a study of blood T cell repertoires in COVID-19. The assay was immunoSEQ multiplex PCR, and TCRdb's table has in-frame clones only and misses some. The sample records 89,000 or so clones, about 84% being singletons. Per the germline V gene, CDR1 is SGDLS and CDR2 is YYNGEE. The CDR3 consists of 14 residues. With 0 bases removed from V and 1 base from J, the gap between germline ends came to 8 bases. The chain couples TRBV9 to TRBJ2-7, with TRBD2 as a possible D gene (5 bases). The sequenced material came from peripheral blood. This TCR was recovered from a man aged 50 to 59 with active COVID-19. CDR3 residues: CASSVDGISYEQYF. CDR3 in DNA: TGTGCCAGCAGCGTAGACGGGATATCCTACGAGCAGTACTTC.